This is a list of T cell receptor beta chains from one sample in a study of metastatic and nonmetastatic thyroid tumors. Using MiXCR, TCRdb reanalyzed the PCR reads. The sample records approximately 20,000 clones, about 33% being singletons. The sample consisted of adjacent normal tissue. The receptors were gathered from a female donor with papillary thyroid cancer or a benign thyroid nodule (not recorded which). Some clones in this sample may be carry-over from other donors' samples. The CDR3 runs from the conserved cysteine through the conserved F or W. The D gene is left open where the match is weak. Expanded clones get a size class; other rows say once, few or many, or leave the size out.

v_call: TRBV6-2/TRBV6-3
d_call: NA
clone_size: few
j_call: TRBJ2-3
cdr3_aa: CASSYSRRTDTQYF
cdr3_nt: TGTGCCAGCAGTTACTCTAGGCGCACAGATACGCAGTATTTT

v_call: TRBV6-4
d_call: TRBD2
clone_size: NA
j_call: TRBJ2-1
cdr3_aa: CASSDGGGFYNEQFF
cdr3_nt: TGTGCCAGCAGTGACGGCGGGGGATTCTACAATGAGCAGTTCTTC

v_call: TRBV20-1
d_call: TRBD1
clone_size: NA
j_call: TRBJ1-2
cdr3_aa: CSARVRDRDKRPDGF
cdr3_nt: TGCAGTGCTAGAGTCCGGGACAGGGACAAAAGACCTGACGGCTTC

v_call: TRBV6-7
d_call: TRBD1
clone_size: NA
j_call: TRBJ2-7
cdr3_aa: CASSYAGTGYYEQYF
cdr3_nt: TGTGCCAGCAGTTACGCCGGGACAGGGTACTACGAGCAGTACTTC

v_call: TRBV6-1
d_call: TRBD1
clone_size: NA
j_call: TRBJ2-2
cdr3_aa: CASSDQGVAETGELFF
cdr3_nt: TGTGCCAGCAGTGACCAGGGGGTAGCAGAAACCGGGGAGCTGTTTTTT

v_call: TRBV5-6
d_call: TRBD1
clone_size: NA
j_call: TRBJ1-1
cdr3_aa: CASSLTGQGQTEAFF
cdr3_nt: TGTGCCAGCAGCCTAACCGGACAGGGGCAAACTGAAGCTTTCTTT

v_call: TRBV6-6
d_call: TRBD1
clone_size: medium-sized
j_call: TRBJ1-2
cdr3_aa: CASRTFSSGRTGPMSGYTF
cdr3_nt: TGTGCCAGCAGAACGTTTTCTAGTGGAAGGACAGGGCCAATGTCTGGCTACACCTTC

v_call: TRBV6-1
d_call: NA
clone_size: few
j_call: TRBJ1-6
cdr3_aa: CASSEALRARNSPLHF
cdr3_nt: TGTGCCAGCAGTGAAGCGCTTCGGGCGAGGAATTCACCCCTCCACTTT

v_call: TRBV28
d_call: NA
clone_size: few
j_call: TRBJ1-1
cdr3_aa: CASSPENMNTEAFF
cdr3_nt: TGTGCCAGCAGTCCCGAAAACATGAACACTGAAGCTTTCTTT

v_call: TRBV20-1
d_call: TRBD1
clone_size: many
j_call: TRBJ1-1
cdr3_aa: CSVLGQGATEAFF
cdr3_nt: TGCAGTGTCCTCGGACAGGGGGCCACTGAAGCTTTCTTT

v_call: TRBV28
d_call: NA
clone_size: NA
j_call: TRBJ1-2
cdr3_aa: CASSSDIEYTF
cdr3_nt: TGTGCCAGCAGTTCTGACATAGAGTACACCTTC

v_call: TRBV11-1
d_call: NA
clone_size: NA
j_call: TRBJ2-7
cdr3_aa: CASSPQGEGLSYEQYF
cdr3_nt: TGTGCCAGCAGCCCCCAGGGGGAGGGGTTAAGCTACGAGCAGTACTTC

v_call: TRBV6-1
d_call: TRBD1
clone_size: NA
j_call: TRBJ1-1
cdr3_aa: CASSRDRGEAFF
cdr3_nt: TGTGCCAGCTCAAGGGACAGGGGAGAAGCTTTCTTT

v_call: TRBV19
d_call: TRBD2
clone_size: NA
j_call: TRBJ2-1
cdr3_aa: CASSSGTTNKNNEQFF
cdr3_nt: TGTGCCAGTAGTAGTGGGACTACTAATAAAAACAATGAGCAGTTCTTC